The entry below describes one T cell receptor (beta chain). This sample was included in a study of patients and donors after allogeneic stem cell transplantation. MiXCR, applied by TCRdb to the RT-PCR reads, yields one record per CDR3 protein. The sample holds more than 850,000 distinct CDR3 sequences, approximately 18% seen once. Germline CDR1 SEHNR, CDR2 FQNEAQ (reference sequence). V was cut by 5 bases and J by 0 bases, with 8 bases left in between. The CDR3 is 15 amino acids. The chain links TRBV7-9 to TRBJ2-6; D gene ambiguous. The sample consisted of blood, either unsorted or a sorted T cell fraction (not recorded which). This clonotype was sampled from a human donor who was either an allogeneic HSCT recipient or a stem cell or donor lymphocyte infusion donor (not recorded which). It is not recorded whose cells these are; they may come from a transplant donor. As DNA, the CDR3 is TGTGCCAGCAGCCTCGGCCACTCTGGGGCCAACGTCCTGACTTTC. As protein: CASSLGHSGANVLTF.